This TCR beta chain was identified during a study of neoadjuvant anti-PD-1 for oral cavity cancer. Study-wide findings and caveats: Non-responders to neoadjuvant nivolumab had significantly more clonal PBMC T cells than responders.

Time point: after neoadjuvant nivolumab, at surgical resection. Blood cells were analyzed directly, without culture or expansion. The CDR3 is 16 amino acids. V lost 1 base to trimming and J lost 3 bases; unmatched junction nucleotides: 5. Germline CDR1 reads SGHTA; CDR2 reads FQGTGA. The assay was immunoSEQ multiplex PCR, and TCRdb's table has in-frame clones only and misses some. Of roughly 13,000 clones listed, 65% to 75% are singletons. Of note for this clone: Its specificity is unknown.

The chain couples TRBV7-3 to TRBJ2-2, with 7 nucleotides matching TRBD2. The sequence was collected from a person aged 35-79 years with oral cavity squamous cell carcinoma. This specimen consisted of PBMCs, obtained after nivolumab (anti-PD-1) treatment. CDR3 sequence reads: CASSLRRGGDTGELFF. CDR3 sequence (DNA): TGTGCCAGCAGCTTAAGGAGGGGAGGGGACACCGGGGAGCTGTTTTTT.